Listed below are T cell receptor beta chains from one sample, sequenced in a study of blood T cell repertoires in COVID-19. Profiling relied on immunoSEQ multiplex PCR, and the TCRdb table lists in-frame clones only, not all of them. Among about 24,000 clones listed, roughly 86% were seen once. Sequencing was carried out using peripheral blood. Source of these receptors: a man aged 50-60 years with active COVID-19. Both conserved end residues are part of each CDR3. The D gene is left open where the match is weak. Clone sizes are given selectively: once, few, many, or a class where the clone is expanded.

D gene	V gene	clone size	J gene	CDR3 DNA	CDR3 protein
NA	TRBV5-6	NA	TRBJ2-4	TGTGCCAGCAGCTTTCCCTTCGGGGGACTAGCCAAAAACATTCAGTACTTC	CASSFPFGGLAKNIQYF
TRBD1	TRBV6-5	NA	TRBJ1-3	TGTGCCAGCAGTTTCTCACAGGGGGGAAACACCATATATTTT	CASSFSQGGNTIYF
TRBD2	TRBV9	NA	TRBJ2-3	TGTGCCAGCAGCCTAGCGGGGGGCACAGATACGCAGTATTTT	CASSLAGGTDTQYF
TRBD2	TRBV4-3	NA	TRBJ2-7	TGCGCCAGCAGCCTGGTAGCGGGCCCTACGGAGCAGTACTTC	CASSLVAGPTEQYF
TRBD1	TRBV2	NA	TRBJ2-7	TGTGCCAGCAGAGATCCGACAGGGCAAAGCTACGAGCAGTACTTC	CASRDPTGQSYEQYF
NA	TRBV3-1/TRBV3-2	NA	TRBJ2-3	TGTGCCAGCAGCCACAGGGTTTCTACGCAGTATTTT	CASSHRVSTQYF
TRBD1	TRBV15	NA	TRBJ2-7	TGTGCCACCAGCAGAGGGACAGGGACGTCCTACGAGCAGTACTTC	CATSRGTGTSYEQYF
NA	TRBV5-4	NA	TRBJ1-2	TGTGCCAGCAGCAATTCAGGGTCCAGGGGCTACACCTTC	CASSNSGSRGYTF
NA	TRBV27	NA	TRBJ1-2	TGTGCCAGCAGTTGGGGGGGGTGGGGGTCTGGCTACACCTTC	CASSWGGWGSGYTF
TRBD1	TRBV2	NA	TRBJ2-3	TGTGCCAGCAGTAAAACCACACAGGGGATTAAGGGGTATTTT	CASSKTTQGIKGYF
TRBD2	TRBV30	NA	TRBJ2-3	TGTGCTCGGAAGCGTGATAGCGGGAGGGTAGCAGATACGCAGTATTTT	CARKRDSGRVADTQYF
NA	TRBV2	NA	TRBJ2-7	TGTGCCAGCTTGGGACTCATTACCTACGAGCAGTACTTC	CASLGLITYEQYF
TRBD2	TRBV7-2	NA	TRBJ2-1	TGTGCCAGCAGCTCGAGAGGATTAGCGGGACCCCTCAATGAGCAGTTCTTC	CASSSRGLAGPLNEQFF
TRBD1	TRBV28	NA	TRBJ2-3	TGTGCCAGCAGTTACCAAGGGACAGGCACAGATACGCAGTATTTT	CASSYQGTGTDTQYF
NA	TRBV5-1	NA	TRBJ1-3	TGCGCCAGCAGTGCGGGGGGCTCTGGAAACACCATATATTTT	CASSAGGSGNTIYF
NA	TRBV4-3	few	TRBJ2-7	TGCGCCAGCAGCCAAGATTTGATTCGGGGTGGGGCCTACGAGCAGTACTTC	CASSQDLIRGGAYEQYF
TRBD2	TRBV29-1	NA	TRBJ2-5	TGCAGCGTTGAAATGGGCGGGAGAGAGACCCAGTACTTC	CSVEMGGRETQYF
NA	TRBV5-1	once	TRBJ2-7	TGCGCCAGCAGCTTGGCGGGAAAAGACGAGCAGTACTTC	CASSLAGKDEQYF
NA	TRBV28	NA	TRBJ2-3	TGTGCCAGCAGTTTGAGGCGACGTGCTAGCACAGATACGCAGTATTTT	CASSLRRRASTDTQYF
NA	TRBV7-9	NA	TRBJ1-4	TGTGCCAGCAGCTTATTTGGGCCCGTGATGGGTGAAAAACTGTTTTTT	CASSLFGPVMGEKLFF
TRBD2	TRBV7-2	NA	TRBJ2-2	TGTGCCAGCAGCTTAGAACTAGCGGGACTTTCTCCCGGGGAGCTGTTTTTT	CASSLELAGLSPGELFF
NA	TRBV3-1/TRBV3-2	NA	TRBJ2-3	TGTGCCAGCAGCAGGGACTTTCATAACCCAGATACGCAGTATTTT	CASSRDFHNPDTQYF
TRBD2	TRBV9	NA	TRBJ2-5	TGTGCCAGCAGCGGGACTAGCGGGGGACGAGGGACCCAGTACTTC	CASSGTSGGRGTQYF
TRBD2	TRBV5-1	NA	TRBJ2-7	TGCGCCAGCAGCTTGGGGTCCCGGGGAGGGACCTACGAGCAGTACTTC	CASSLGSRGGTYEQYF
NA	TRBV28	NA	TRBJ1-5	TGTGCCAGCAGTTTACCCGCCAGGGTGAGAAGCAATCAGCCCCAGCATTTT	CASSLPARVRSNQPQHF
NA	TRBV19	NA	TRBJ1-4	TGTGCCAGTAGTATGGGGTCGGGAAAGACTAATGAAAAACTGTTTTTT	CASSMGSGKTNEKLFF
TRBD2	TRBV28	NA	TRBJ2-7	TGTGCCAGCAGAGATAGCGGGAGGTCCAACTACGAGCAGTACTTC	CASRDSGRSNYEQYF
TRBD1	TRBV11-3	NA	TRBJ1-5	TGTGCCAGCAGCTTTCCCGCAGGACAGGTCCAGCTTTTGCCCCAGCATTTT	CASSFPAGQVQLLPQHF
NA	TRBV20-1	NA	TRBJ1-4	TGCAGTGGGGGGCCTCCTGAAAAACTGTTTTTT	CSGGPPEKLFF